This entry features one T cell receptor (beta chain) sequence. Its cognate antigen is unknown. The sample is drawn from a study of T cell repertoires in cytomegalovirus infection. Study in general: A matching HLA type, together with CMV infection, was signaled by public TCR beta signatures. General study results and limits: The response measured ex vivo was dominated by TCR beta clonotypes (HLA-C-restricted and CMV-specific).

MiXCR, run by TCRdb on the reads, gives a single entry per CDR3 protein. The table lists approximately 490,000 distinct CDR3 sequences, around 11% of them singletons. The receptor was isolated from a human donor in good health (CMV status not recorded). Some clones in this sample may be carry-over from other donors' samples. Sample: PBMCs.

CDR3 DNA sequence: TGTGCCAGTAACGCCGAGAGGGGAGGAACCTACGAGCAGTACTTC. Translating gives CASNAERGGTYEQYF. This sequence joins TRBV19 and TRBJ2-7; weak D call: TRBD2 (6 bases). This CDR3 has 15 residues. Germline values: CDR1 LNHDA, CDR2 SQIVND (reference sequence). V was clipped by 7 bases and J by 2 bases, with 18 bases between them.